This paragraph covers one T cell receptor beta chain sequence. Its antigen is as yet unknown. The sample comes from a study of blood T cells in healthy people across ages. General observations from the study: Unknown CMV status may confound age-related changes in expanded clones. Age showed a roughly linear inverse relationship with TCR beta diversity per million T cells. The study could not conclusively compare naive and antigen-experienced cells, given its unsorted PBMCs.

A second PCR, run for about 6 to 11 cycles, used a sample-barcoded 5' primer plus a J-beta primer mix. Each CDR3 protein gets one entry after TCRdb re-called the 5' RACE reads with MiXCR. The sample holds over 600,000 distinct CDR3 sequences; just over 55% are singletons and the top ten take around 24%. The CDR3 has 19 residues. Germline V gene lookup returns CDR1 SGHTA and CDR2 FQGTGA. Trimming cost V 0 bases and J 6 bases, with 24 bases left between them. The material sequenced was blood. This chain joins TRBV7-3 and TRBJ2-1; tentative D call: TRBD1 (6 bases). This sequence was found in a man in his forties in good health. The CDR3, as DNA: TGTGCCAGCAGCTTAACAACTATGACCACAGGGACGTTTTTCAATGAGCAGTTCTTC. Encoded protein: CASSLTTMTTGTFFNEQFF.